These T cell receptor beta chains were read from a single sample in a study of T cells in localized non-small cell lung cancer. Data came from immunoSEQ multiplex PCR; TCRdb stores just in-frame clones and leaves some out. This table holds some 40,000 clones, approximately 90% found once. The source material was peripheral blood, sampled before any cancer treatment. Every receptor here comes from an older female donor with stage I lung adenocarcinoma. CDR3s leave out the opening cysteine and the closing phenylalanine or tryptophan. Rows give clone size only sometimes, using once, few, many, or a class for an expanded clone.

CDR3 protein: ASSHRRQGSGTEAF
J gene: TRBJ1-1
V gene: TRBV27
clone size: .

CDR3 protein: ATSRRENTEAF
J gene: TRBJ1-1
V gene: TRBV2
clone size: few

CDR3 protein: ASSLSGSPWLAQH
J gene: TRBJ1-5
V gene: TRBV28
clone size: once

CDR3 protein: ASSLSGTQGAGANVLT
J gene: TRBJ2-6
V gene: TRBV5-1
clone size: .

CDR3 protein: ASSPGLNQPQH
J gene: TRBJ1-5
V gene: TRBV5-8
clone size: .

CDR3 protein: ASSLQGQGLYEQY
J gene: TRBJ2-7
V gene: TRBV7-2
clone size: .

CDR3 protein: ASRVSGSAKGYT
J gene: TRBJ1-2
V gene: TRBV28
clone size: .

CDR3 protein: ASSRGHGYGYT
J gene: TRBJ1-2
V gene: TRBV6-5
clone size: .

CDR3 protein: ASSGATGGYGYT
J gene: TRBJ1-2
V gene: TRBV6-1
clone size: .

CDR3 protein: ASSLEGYGYT
J gene: TRBJ1-2
V gene: TRBV7-9
clone size: .

CDR3 protein: ASSSPRGVSTDTQY
J gene: TRBJ2-3
V gene: TRBV11-2
clone size: .

CDR3 protein: ASSTPFQVNTGELF
J gene: TRBJ2-2
V gene: TRBV9
clone size: .

CDR3 protein: AGSFRQATNEKLF
J gene: TRBJ1-4
V gene: TRBV27
clone size: .

CDR3 protein: AANLRAGYNYGYT
J gene: TRBJ1-2
V gene: TRBV10-3
clone size: .

CDR3 protein: ASSPDRDRQPQH
J gene: TRBJ1-5
V gene: TRBV6-5
clone size: .

CDR3 protein: ASSYRGSGNTIY
J gene: TRBJ1-3
V gene: TRBV7-9
clone size: .

CDR3 protein: ASSLPLDRGFGQPQH
J gene: TRBJ1-5
V gene: TRBV13
clone size: once

CDR3 protein: ASTMGQGNTEAF
J gene: TRBJ1-1
V gene: TRBV5-1
clone size: .

CDR3 protein: ASTQYPRVAGYT
J gene: TRBJ1-2
V gene: TRBV2
clone size: .

CDR3 protein: ASSWGADSGGYT
J gene: TRBJ1-2
V gene: TRBV7-9
clone size: .

CDR3 protein: ATSQNYPGQGLYGYT
J gene: TRBJ1-2
V gene: TRBV15
clone size: once

CDR3 protein: SVEHRQGYEQY
J gene: TRBJ2-7
V gene: TRBV29-1
clone size: .

CDR3 protein: ASSLLVRKYEQY
J gene: TRBJ2-7
V gene: TRBV27
clone size: few

CDR3 protein: ASSLFNRAEFGYT
J gene: TRBJ1-2
V gene: TRBV7-8
clone size: .

CDR3 protein: AILQAGGSGASEQF
J gene: TRBJ2-1
V gene: TRBV7-2
clone size: .

CDR3 protein: ASSLQGMRNQPQH
J gene: TRBJ1-5
V gene: TRBV5-1
clone size: .

CDR3 protein: ASSLESRNIQY
J gene: TRBJ2-4
V gene: TRBV5-6
clone size: .

CDR3 protein: AAGGYRWEQY
J gene: TRBJ2-7
V gene: TRBV6-1
clone size: .

CDR3 protein: ASSPYPEGDKQY
J gene: TRBJ2-7
V gene: TRBV18
clone size: .

CDR3 protein: ASSIRQGREEAF
J gene: TRBJ1-1
V gene: TRBV7-9
clone size: .

CDR3 protein: ASSPRQGETYEQY
J gene: TRBJ2-7
V gene: TRBV9
clone size: .

CDR3 protein: ASSETFSSGNTIY
J gene: TRBJ1-3
V gene: TRBV6-1
clone size: .

CDR3 protein: ASSLARDNRGYEKLF
J gene: TRBJ1-4
V gene: TRBV7-6
clone size: .

CDR3 protein: SVEGQAGGHEQF
J gene: TRBJ2-1
V gene: TRBV29-1
clone size: .

CDR3 protein: ASSTPGLISGNTIY
J gene: TRBJ1-3
V gene: TRBV19
clone size: .

CDR3 protein: ASTLDRNTEAF
J gene: TRBJ1-1
V gene: TRBV6-1
clone size: .